The T cell receptor beta chain described here comes from a study of T-cell reconstitution after alpha-beta-depleted transplantation in children. This CDR3 comprises 24 residues. With 0 bases clipped from V and 0 bases from J, the junction kept 24 bases outside the gene matches. Germline V gives CDR1 DFQATT, CDR2 SNEGSKA (reference sequence). This clonotype appeared a few times. Antigen: not known. Study observations and caveats: Expanded clones from the graft, numbering several hundred, reportedly supplied alpha-beta T cells about two months after transplant. Some patients showed high day-60 TCRbeta diversity, which derived from surviving recipient T cells and thymic progenitors. Newly made T cells mostly supplied T-cell counts and diversity one year after transplant.

A library of TCRbeta sequences, prepared with unique molecular identifiers, was generated. TCRdb reanalysed the PCR reads using MiXCR and keeps one entry per CDR3 protein. The sample lists 700,000 or so distinct CDR3 sequences, around 14% seen once, with roughly 0.84% in the top ten. Here the sequenced sample was PBMCs, taken before TCRalphabeta/CD19-depleted stem cell transplant. The rearrangement uses TRBV20-1 and TRBJ2-1, with 12 bases matching TRBD2. The sequence was collected from a girl aged 2 to 9 with congenital amegakaryocytic thrombocytopenia, due to receive a stem cell transplant. CDR3 residues: CSARDPNPIPGLAGVKSSYNEQFF. CDR3 in DNA: TGCAGTGCTAGAGATCCAAACCCAATACCGGGACTAGCGGGCGTAAAGAGCTCCTACAATGAGCAGTTCTTC.